Presented here are 23 T cell receptor beta chains from one specimen sequenced in a study of blood T cell repertoires in COVID-19. This table comes from immunoSEQ multiplex PCR, and its TCRdb copy is limited to in-frame clones, with some not included. In the table there are 150,000 to 200,000 clones, about 85% of which are singletons. Material for sequencing was peripheral blood. The receptors stem from a man aged 65 to 79 with active or convalescent COVID-19.

The chain has TRBV28 and TRBJ1-2; a weak D match, TRBD1 (6 bases). Looked up from germline, CDR1 is MDHEN and CDR2 is SYDVKM. V was cut by 1 base and J by 7 bases, with 10 bases left in between. The CDR3 extends over 13 amino acids. CDR3 amino acids: CASSLSRGGGYTF. As DNA, the CDR3 is TGTGCCAGCAGTTTATCCAGGGGTGGTGGCTACACCTTC.

V is TRBV4-3 and J is TRBJ2-5, with 9 bases identical to TRBD1. This CDR3 comprises 15 residues. With V trimmed by 0 bases and J by 9 bases, 8 bases remained unmatched. Germline V gene lookup returns CDR1 LGHNA and CDR2 YSLEER. CDR3 in amino acids: CASSQDQQGASAQYF. The DNA of the CDR3 is TGCGCCAGCAGCCAAGATCAACAGGGGGCTTCGGCCCAGTACTTC.

The chain has TRBV28 and TRBJ2-1; D is possibly TRBD2 (6 bases). CDR3 length equals 15 residues. Germline CDR1 reads MDHEN; CDR2 reads SYDVKM. Deletions cut 4 bases from V and 12 bases from J, with 22 bases between. The CDR3 sequence: CASSYSSVGGSWQFF. As DNA, the CDR3 is TGTGCCAGCAGTTATTCCTCGGTCGGGGGTTCGTGGCAGTTCTTC.

The rearrangement joins TRBV4-1 to TRBJ1-3; TRBD1 aligns across 11 bases. CDR3 length equals 20 residues. V lost 0 bases, J lost 0 bases, and 10 bases stayed unmatched. Germline CDR1 and CDR2: MGHRA and YSYEKL. The CDR3 sequence: CASSQDFRDRGGGSGNTIYF. CDR3 nucleotide sequence: TGCGCCAGCAGCCAAGATTTTCGGGACAGGGGGGGTGGCTCTGGAAACACCATATATTTT.

The chain has TRBV5-6 and TRBJ2-5, with 9 bases fitting TRBD1. The CDR3 consists of 14 residues. The germline gives CDR1 SGHDT, CDR2 YYEEEE. The ends lost 5 bases at V and 5 bases at J; junction bases unmatched: 7. The CDR3 loop reads CASRVGQGVETQYF. CDR3 bases: TGTGCCAGCAGGGTGGGACAGGGAGTTGAGACCCAGTACTTC.

The chain employs TRBV7-8 and TRBJ2-1, with TRBD2 matching over 12 bases. The germline gives CDR1 SGHVS, CDR2 FQNEAQ. The ends lost 4 bases at V and 12 bases at J; junction bases unmatched: 19. CDR3 length: 18 residues. The CDR3 region is CASSSGLAGIPTPKGQFF. In DNA form, the CDR3 reads TGTGCCAGCAGCTCGGGACTAGCGGGCATCCCAACCCCCAAGGGGCAGTTCTTC.

V usage is TRBV14 and J usage is TRBJ2-3; 10 nucleotides align to TRBD2. The CDR3 has 15 residues. The junction had 1 base not matched to a gene; V was cut back by 3 bases and J by 1 base. Germline V gene sequence: CDR1 SGHDN, CDR2 FVKESK. CDR3 amino acids: CASSQGLARTDTQYF. DNA of the CDR3: TGTGCCAGCAGCCAGGGACTAGCGCGCACAGATACGCAGTATTTT.

Only one count was recorded for this clone. Distinct nucleotide sequences in the sample also encode this CDR3. The chain has TRBV4-3 and TRBJ2-1, with 7 bases lining up with TRBD1. V lost 4 bases, J lost 0 bases, and 3 bases stayed unmatched. CDR3 length: 15 amino acids. The germline V gene encodes CDR1 LGHNA and CDR2 YSLEER. The CDR3 DNA follows: TGCGCCAGCAGCCCCGGGACAGCCTCCTACAATGAGCAGTTCTTC. This translates into CASSPGTASYNEQFF.

CDR3 sequence: CASSGRDKGSYNSPLHF. DNA of the CDR3: TGTGCCAGCAGCGGCCGGGACAAGGGCTCCTATAATTCACCCCTCCACTTT. V gene TRBV5-8 combines with J gene TRBJ1-6; maybe TRBD1 (6 bases). The CDR3 is 17 residues long. Trimming pared 4 bases from V and 0 bases from J, leaving 14 bases between. The germline gives CDR1 SGHTS, CDR2 YDEGEE.

The chain joins TRBV5-1 to TRBJ2-1; D possibly corresponds to TRBD2 (6 bases). V lost 0 bases and J lost 10, with 17 bases in between. The CDR3 covers 15 residues. Germline assignment: CDR1 SGHRS and CDR2 YFSETQ. Here the CDR3 reads CASSLASGSGGEQFF. In DNA, the CDR3 is TGCGCCAGCAGCTTGGCCAGCGGCTCTGGGGGGGAGCAGTTCTTC.

The genes are TRBV27 and TRBJ2-5; D not certain. The germline gives CDR1 MNHEY, CDR2 SMNVEV (reference sequence). V was clipped by 3 bases and J by 5 bases, with 10 bases between them. The CDR3 runs to 13 residues. In DNA, the CDR3 is TGTGCCAGCAGTTTGTCCTGGCGGGAGACCCAGTACTTC. Its translation: CASSLSWRETQYF.

This chain uses TRBV19 with TRBJ2-1; TRBD1 matches 7 bases. CDR1 and CDR2 (germline): LNHDA, SQIVND (reference sequence). CDR3 length: 15 amino acids. The V and J ends lost 5 bases and 0 bases, in that order; junction bases with no gene match: 4. DNA for the CDR3: TGTGCCAGTAGTGCGACAGGGAGCTCCTACAATGAGCAGTTCTTC. As protein: CASSATGSSYNEQFF.

Written as DNA, the CDR3 is TGCGCCAGCAGCCTAGACAGCACAGATACGCAGTATTTT. As protein: CASSLDSTDTQYF. This chain joins TRBV5-1 and TRBJ2-3, with D unresolved. This CDR3 is 13 amino acids long. The V gene's germline CDR1 is SGHRS and CDR2 YFSETQ. Between the trimmed V and J ends, which lost 4 bases and 0 bases, there was a span of 6 bases.

The gene calls are TRBV27 and TRBJ1-4, with 11 nucleotides matching TRBD1. This CDR3 contains 14 residues. Germline V lookup: CDR1 MNHEY, CDR2 SMNVEV (reference sequence). Trimming at V came to 2 bases and at J to 14 bases, leaving 7 bases not matched to a gene. In DNA form, the CDR3 reads TGTGCCAGCAGTTTAAGGGGACAGGGGGGGAGCCTGTTTTTT. This encodes CASSLRGQGGSLFF.

The chain employs TRBV3-1 (or the pseudogene TRBV3-2) and TRBJ1-4; D ambiguous. Germline V lookup: CDR1 LGHDT, CDR2 YNNKEL (reference sequence). There are 12 residues in the CDR3. The germline V and J ends were trimmed by 2 bases and 8 bases, with 6 bases remaining between them. CDR3 sequence reads: CASSQSTEKLFF. The CDR3 DNA reads as TGTGCCAGCAGCCAATCGACAGAAAAACTGTTTTTT.

This clone turned up a few times. This rearrangement joins TRBV7-9 to TRBJ2-1; D might be TRBD2 (6 bases). This CDR3 spans 13 amino acids. V lost 6 bases and J 6 bases, leaving 12 bases between the germline ends. CDR1 is SEHNR, CDR2 FQNEAQ, per germline (reference sequence). In nucleotides, the CDR3 is TGTGCCAGCAGGGAGGGTCTGCTCAATGAGCAGTTCTTC. Amino acids: CASREGLLNEQFF.

V usage is TRBV27 and J usage is TRBJ1-2; tentatively, D is TRBD1 (6 bases). The CDR3 is made up of 14 amino acids. The germline V gene has CDR1 MNHEY and CDR2 SMNVEV (reference sequence). V lost 6 bases and J lost 4, with 15 bases in between. The CDR3 DNA reads TGTGCCAGCAGAGGGATAAGACAGGCCTATGGCTACACCTTC. Protein: CASRGIRQAYGYTF.

The chain uses TRBV7-2 and TRBJ1-2; D unresolved. CDR3 size: 14 residues. Germline V gene lookup returns CDR1 SGHTA and CDR2 FQGNSA. Trimming took off 5 bases at V and 0 bases at J, with 10 bases between the two ends. CDR3 region: CASSVDGANYGYTF. Here the CDR3 DNA reads TGTGCCAGCAGCGTCGACGGAGCTAACTATGGCTACACCTTC.

This sequence joins TRBV29-1 and TRBJ2-3, with 12 bases lining up with TRBD2. Germline assignment: CDR1 SQVTM and CDR2 ANQGSEA. The CDR3 runs to 15 residues. V shed 1 base and J 5 bases; nucleotides not matched to a gene: 4. The CDR3 protein is CSVEGTSGTKDTQYF. DNA for the CDR3: TGCAGCGTTGAAGGGACTAGCGGGACGAAAGATACGCAGTATTTT.

This clone has only one observation. Written as DNA, the CDR3 is TGTGCCAGCAGTTCGACAGACCTGACTGTATACAATGAGCAGTTCTTC. It is translated as CASSSTDLTVYNEQFF. V and J are TRBV27 and TRBJ2-1, with D perhaps TRBD1 (5 bases). The CDR3 length is 16 residues. V gave up 4 bases and J gave up 4 bases, with 17 bases separating them. Looked up from germline, CDR1 is MNHEY and CDR2 is SMNVEV (reference sequence).

V gene TRBV6-2 or TRBV6-3 combines with J gene TRBJ2-7; TRBD1 matches at 9 bases. The junction had 6 bases not matched to a gene; V was cut back by 4 bases and J by 2 bases. The CDR3 covers 15 residues. CDR1 MNHEY and CDR2 SVGEGT come from the germline V gene. CDR3 nucleotides: TGTGCCAGCAGTTCCTTGACAGGGGGACCCTACGAGCAGTACTTC. Its translation is CASSSLTGGPYEQYF.

This chain connects TRBV12-3 or TRBV12-4 to TRBJ1-2, with a tentative D call TRBD1 (6 bases). V shed 8 bases and J shed 8 bases, with 15 bases lying between them. This CDR3 contains 12 residues. CDR3 bases: TGTGCCAGCCGTGACGGGGGGCGAGGCTACACCTTC. Its protein product is CASRDGGRGYTF.

There are a few counts of this clone. The chain carries TRBV5-8 and TRBJ1-2, with no clear D. The germline V gene encodes CDR1 SGHTS and CDR2 YDEGEE. V was pared by 0 bases and J by 7 bases, with 13 bases between. The CDR3 sequence is 14 residues long. CDR3 coding DNA: TGTGCCAGCAGCTTGGGGCCCCCTGGCAGTGGCTACACCTTC. Its translation: CASSLGPPGSGYTF.